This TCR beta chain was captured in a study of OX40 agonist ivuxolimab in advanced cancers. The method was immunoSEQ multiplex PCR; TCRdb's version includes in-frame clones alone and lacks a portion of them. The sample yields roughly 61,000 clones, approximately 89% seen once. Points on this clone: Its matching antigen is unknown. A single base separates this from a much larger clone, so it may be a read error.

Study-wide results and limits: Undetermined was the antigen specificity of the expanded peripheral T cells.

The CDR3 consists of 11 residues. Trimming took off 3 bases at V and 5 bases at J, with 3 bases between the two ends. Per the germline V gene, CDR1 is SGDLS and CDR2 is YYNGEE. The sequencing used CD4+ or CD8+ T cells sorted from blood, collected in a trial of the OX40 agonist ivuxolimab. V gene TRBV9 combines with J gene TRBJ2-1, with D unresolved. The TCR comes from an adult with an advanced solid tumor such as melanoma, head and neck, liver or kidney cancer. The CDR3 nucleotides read TGTGCCAGCAGCGCCCACAATGAGCAGTTCTTC. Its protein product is CASSAHNEQFF.